Listed here are 15 T cell receptor beta chains from one sample, sequenced in a study of T cell repertoires in aging, cancer and after chemotherapy. Rearranged V-D-J TRB sequences were amplified with a mixed TRB-A/B primer pool. TCRdb redid the calling of the multiplex PCR reads with MiXCR, one entry per CDR3 protein. Among fewer than 4,000 distinct CDR3 sequences, just under 35% were seen once, and the ten largest hold about 50%. Amplification of TCR beta used genomic DNA extracted from peripheral blood. Sequencing used blood. The source of these receptors is a human donor in good health.

This clonotype was seen more than once but under ten times. V gene TRBV12-3 or TRBV12-4 combines with J gene TRBJ2-3; no clear D. The CDR3 extends over 12 amino acids. Trimming cost V 3 bases and J 1 base, with 2 bases left between them. The CDR3 here is CASSFRTDTQYF. The CDR3 bases are TGTGCCAGCAGTTTTCGCACAGATACGCAGTATTTT.

The V gene is TRBV10-3, the J gene TRBJ2-5, with D unclear. This CDR3 spans 12 amino acids. Per germline, CDR1 ENHRY and CDR2 SYGVKD. V lost 2 bases, J lost 4 bases, and 5 bases lay in between. The CDR3 loop is CAISEGGETQYF. The CDR3 region has the DNA TGTGCCATCAGTGAGGGTGGAGAGACCCAGTACTTC.

In the case of this clonotype: At one boundary the junction diverges from the germline segment, which might be a read error. The CDR3: CASSSQGDGTEAFF. DNA for the CDR3: TGTGCCAGCAGCTCCCAAGGGGATGGCACTGAAGCTTTCTTT. The rearrangement joins TRBV4-3 to TRBJ1-1; a weak D match, TRBD1 (5 bases). Germline CDR1 is LGHNA and CDR2 is YSLEER. This CDR3 contains 14 residues.

The chain uses TRBV6-5 and TRBJ2-3, with TRBD1 matching 7 bases. CDR1 is MNHEY and CDR2 is SVGAGI in the germline V gene. Losses at the gene ends were 2 bases for V and 0 bases for J; bases not matched to a gene: 5. The CDR3 loop spans 16 amino acids. The CDR3 DNA sequence: TGTGCCAGCAGTTACGACGACAGGGAAAGCACAGATACGCAGTATTTT. It is translated as CASSYDDRESTDTQYF.

The genes are TRBV4-3 and TRBJ2-3, with TRBD2 matching 11 bases. Germline V gene sequence: CDR1 LGHNA, CDR2 YSLEER. Losses at the gene ends were 3 bases for V and 6 bases for J; bases not matched to a gene: 8. This CDR3 region has 16 residues. The CDR3 is CASSQDSGGALDTQYF. CDR3 DNA sequence: TGCGCCAGCAGCCAGGATAGCGGGGGGGCCCTGGATACGCAGTATTTT.

This chain links TRBV6-1 with TRBJ1-4; maybe TRBD1 (5 bases). Trimming shortened V by 8 bases and J by 10 bases, and 14 bases separated the two germline ends. This CDR3 is built from 12 residues. Germline CDR1 is MNHNS and CDR2 is SASEGT. CDR3 protein: CASAGPVGKLFF. The CDR3 coding sequence is TGTGCCAGCGCGGGGCCCGTGGGAAAACTGTTTTTT.

The genes are TRBV27 and TRBJ2-3; TRBD2 agrees at 9 bases. With 3 bases clipped from V and 3 bases from J, the junction kept 7 bases outside the gene matches. The CDR3 totals 16 residues. Per germline, CDR1 MNHEY and CDR2 SMNVEV (reference sequence). The CDR3 reads CASSLGRGGRTDTQYF. CDR3 nucleotide sequence: TGTGCCAGCAGTTTGGGGCGGGGGGGCCGGACAGATACGCAGTATTTT.

Here the CDR3 DNA reads TGTGCCAGCAGCTGGGGGGGGAAAGGAAACACCATATATTTT. This sequence encodes CASSWGGKGNTIYF. The V call is TRBV5-6, the J call TRBJ1-3, with TRBD1 as a possible D gene (5 bases). Germline lookup yields CDR1 SGHDT and CDR2 YYEEEE. The CDR3 is made up of 14 amino acids. Between the trimmed V and J ends, which lost 3 bases and 4 bases, there was a span of 11 bases.

Points on this clonotype: Just one base apart from a much larger clone, this may be a read error. The chain joins TRBV19 to TRBJ2-2; D is uncertain. Per the germline V gene, CDR1 is LNHDA and CDR2 is SQIVND (reference sequence). Trimming pared 1 base from V and 0 bases from J, leaving 9 bases between. The CDR3 length is 16 residues. The CDR3, as DNA: TGTGCCAGTAGTATAGTTACGGGCGCGAACACCGGGGAGCTGTTTTTT. Translated, it gives CASSIVTGANTGELFF. Looking up the rest from reference TRBV19 and TRBJ2-2 gives the full variable domain: DGGITQSPKYLFRKEGQNVTLSCEQNLNHDAMYWYRQDPGQGLRLIYYSQIVNDFQKGDIAEGYSVSREKKESFPLTVTSAQKNPTAFYLCASSIVTGANTGELFFGEGSRLTVL.

CDR3 loop: CASSQTGDDYGYTF. In nucleotides, the CDR3 is TGTGCCAGCAGCCAGACAGGGGATGACTATGGCTACACCTTC. The chain has TRBV5-4 and TRBJ1-2; 8 bases are a match to TRBD1. Germline values: CDR1 SGHNT, CDR2 YYREEE (reference sequence). The CDR3 sequence is 14 residues long. V dropped 4 bases and J dropped 3; count of bases not matched to a gene: 5.

CDR3 coding DNA: TGTGCCAGCAGCCACCCACAGGGAGAAGGCTACACCTTC. Amino acids: CASSHPQGEGYTF. This chain connects TRBV6-5 to TRBJ1-2; possibly TRBD1 for D (6 bases). The CDR3 is 13 residues long. CDR1 is MNHEY, CDR2 SVGAGI, per germline. V lost 6 bases and J lost 8, with 16 bases in between.

A single count supports this clonotype. The rearrangement uses TRBV7-9 and TRBJ2-2; D unclear. The CDR3 loop spans 13 amino acids. Trimming pared 4 bases from V and 3 bases from J, leaving 6 bases between. Germline V gene sequence: CDR1 SEHNR, CDR2 FQNEAQ (reference sequence). CDR3 coding DNA: TGTGCCAGCAGCTACACTTACACCGGGGAGCTGTTTTTT. Translation gives CASSYTYTGELFF.

This sequence joins TRBV12-3 or TRBV12-4 and TRBJ1-1, with D perhaps TRBD1 (5 bases). This CDR3 is built from 13 residues. The V end lost 4 bases, the J end lost 1 base, and 7 bases lay between the germline ends. CDR3 amino acids: CASSSGQNTEAFF. The DNA for the CDR3 is TGTGCCAGCAGTTCAGGACAGAACACTGAAGCTTTCTTT.

This clonotype has more than one count but fewer than ten. In DNA, the CDR3 is TGTGCCAGTAGGTTCGGCAGGGGGCAGGGCAATCAGCCCCAGCATTTT. Amino acid sequence: CASRFGRGQGNQPQHF. This rearrangement joins TRBV19 to TRBJ1-5; 8 bases are a match to TRBD1. The V segment lost 6 bases and the J segment 2 bases; nucleotides outside the gene matches: 9. The germline gives CDR1 LNHDA, CDR2 SQIVND (reference sequence). The CDR3 consists of 16 residues.

This clonotype has only a few counts. The chain uses TRBV18 and TRBJ1-5; TRBD1 matches 8 bases. The CDR3 is 17 residues long. CDR1 KGHSH and CDR2 LQKENI come from the germline V gene. The V and J ends lost 6 bases and 1 base, in that order; junction bases with no gene match: 11. This chain's CDR3 is CASSGQGRGMSNQPQHF. CDR3 bases: TGTGCCAGCTCCGGACAGGGAAGGGGTATGAGCAATCAGCCCCAGCATTTT.